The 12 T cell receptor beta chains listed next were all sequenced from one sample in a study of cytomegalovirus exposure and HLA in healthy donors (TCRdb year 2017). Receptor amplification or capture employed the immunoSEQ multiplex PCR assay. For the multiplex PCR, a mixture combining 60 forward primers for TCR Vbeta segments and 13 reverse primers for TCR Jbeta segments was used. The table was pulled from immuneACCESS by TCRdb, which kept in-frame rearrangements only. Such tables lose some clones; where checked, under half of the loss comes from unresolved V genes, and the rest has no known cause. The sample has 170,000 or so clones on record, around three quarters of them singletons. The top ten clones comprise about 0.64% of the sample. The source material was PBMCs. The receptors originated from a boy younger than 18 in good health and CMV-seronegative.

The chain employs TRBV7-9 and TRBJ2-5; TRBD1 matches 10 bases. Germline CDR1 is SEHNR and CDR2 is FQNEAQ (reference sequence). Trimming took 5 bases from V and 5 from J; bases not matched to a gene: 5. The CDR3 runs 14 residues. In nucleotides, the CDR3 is TGTGCCAGCAGCCGGGACAGGGGTCGGGAGACCCAGTACTTC. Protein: CASSRDRGRETQYF. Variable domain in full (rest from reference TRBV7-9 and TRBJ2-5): DTGVSQNPRHKITKRGQNVTFRCDPISEHNRLYWYRQTLGQGPEFLTYFQNEAQLEKSRLLSDRFSAERPKGSFSTLEIQRTEQGDSAMYLCASSRDRGRETQYFGPGTRLLVL.

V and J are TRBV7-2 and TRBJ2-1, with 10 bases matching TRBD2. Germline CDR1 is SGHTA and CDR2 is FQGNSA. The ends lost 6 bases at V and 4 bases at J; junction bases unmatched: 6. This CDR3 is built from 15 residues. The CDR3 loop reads CASRYTSGTYNEQFF. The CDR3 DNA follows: TGTGCCAGCAGGTATACTAGCGGGACTTACAATGAGCAGTTCTTC.

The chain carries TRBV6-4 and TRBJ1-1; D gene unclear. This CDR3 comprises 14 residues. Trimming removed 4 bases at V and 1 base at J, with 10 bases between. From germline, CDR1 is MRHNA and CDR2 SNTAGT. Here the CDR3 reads CASSVQVGNTEAFF. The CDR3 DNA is TGTGCCAGCAGTGTTCAGGTCGGGAACACTGAAGCTTTCTTT.

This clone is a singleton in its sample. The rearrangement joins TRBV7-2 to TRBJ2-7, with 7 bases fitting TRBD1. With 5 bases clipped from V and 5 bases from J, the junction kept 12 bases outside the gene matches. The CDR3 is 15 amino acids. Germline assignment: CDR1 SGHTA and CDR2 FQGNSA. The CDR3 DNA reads TGTGCCAGCAGCGTTACAGGGGATTCCCAGAACGAGCAGTACTTC. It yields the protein CASSVTGDSQNEQYF.

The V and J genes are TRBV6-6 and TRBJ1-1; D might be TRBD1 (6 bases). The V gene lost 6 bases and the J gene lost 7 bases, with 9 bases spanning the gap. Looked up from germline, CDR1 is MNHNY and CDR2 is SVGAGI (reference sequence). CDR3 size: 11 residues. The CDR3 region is CASRDSYEAFF. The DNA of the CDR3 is TGTGCCAGCAGGGACAGCTATGAAGCTTTCTTT.

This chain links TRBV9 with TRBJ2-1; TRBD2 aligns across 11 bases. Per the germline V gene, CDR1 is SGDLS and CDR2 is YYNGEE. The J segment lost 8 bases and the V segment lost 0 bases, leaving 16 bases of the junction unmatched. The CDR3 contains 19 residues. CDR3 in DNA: TGTGCCAGCAGCGTAGCCTCTGCGATTAGCGGGGGGGATTACGATGAGCAGTTCTTC. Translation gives CASSVASAISGGDYDEQFF.

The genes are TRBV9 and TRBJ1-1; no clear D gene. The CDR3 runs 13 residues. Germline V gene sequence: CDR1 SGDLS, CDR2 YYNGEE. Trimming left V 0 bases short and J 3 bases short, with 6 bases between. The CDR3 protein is CASSVVEYTEAFF. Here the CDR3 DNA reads TGTGCCAGCAGCGTAGTTGAGTACACTGAAGCTTTCTTT.

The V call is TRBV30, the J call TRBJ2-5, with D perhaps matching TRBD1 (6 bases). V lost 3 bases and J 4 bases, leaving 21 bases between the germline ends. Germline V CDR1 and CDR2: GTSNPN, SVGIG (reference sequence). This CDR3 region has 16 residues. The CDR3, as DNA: TGTGCCTGGAGCGCCGTACAGGGCCGGGGTCGAGAGACCCAGTACTTC. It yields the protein CAWSAVQGRGRETQYF.

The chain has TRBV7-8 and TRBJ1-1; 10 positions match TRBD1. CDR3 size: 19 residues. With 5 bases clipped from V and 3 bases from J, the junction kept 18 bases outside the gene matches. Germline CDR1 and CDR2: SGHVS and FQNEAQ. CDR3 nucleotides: TGTGCCAGCAGCCCCGCTCGGGACACCGGACAGGGGGTCGACACTGAAGCTTTCTTT. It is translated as CASSPARDTGQGVDTEAFF.

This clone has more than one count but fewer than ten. The CDR3 reads CASSESDFEQYF. CDR3 nucleotides: TGTGCCAGCAGTGAATCCGACTTCGAGCAGTACTTC. The chain recombines TRBV25-1 with TRBJ2-7; D remains ambiguous. The V gene's germline CDR1 is MGHDK and CDR2 SYGVNS. Trimming cost V 1 base and J 6 bases, with 7 bases left between them. CDR3 size: 12 residues.

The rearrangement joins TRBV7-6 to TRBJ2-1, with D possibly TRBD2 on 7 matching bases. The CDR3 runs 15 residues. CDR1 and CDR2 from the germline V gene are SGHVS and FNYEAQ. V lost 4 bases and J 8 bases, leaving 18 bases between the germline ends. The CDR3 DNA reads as TGTGCCAGCAGCTCTTCTGGAGGGGGGGACGATGAGCAGTTCTTC. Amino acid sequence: CASSSSGGGDDEQFF.

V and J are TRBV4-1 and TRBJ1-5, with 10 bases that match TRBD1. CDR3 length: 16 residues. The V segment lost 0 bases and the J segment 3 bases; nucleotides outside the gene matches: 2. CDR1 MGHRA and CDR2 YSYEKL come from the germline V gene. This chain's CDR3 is CASSQEDRGSNQPQHF. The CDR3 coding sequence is TGCGCCAGCAGCCAAGAGGACAGGGGGTCCAATCAGCCCCAGCATTTT.